These 31 T cell receptor beta chains were sequenced from one sample in a study of early stage breast cancer tumors (dated by TCRdb to between 2016 and 2019). The method behind the library was the immunoSEQ multiplex PCR assay. TCRdb mirrors the immuneACCESS table, restricted to in-frame sequences. Some clones are absent from its copies; in checked studies, under half trace to an unresolved V gene, and the reason for the others is unknown. A total of around 78,000 clones appear in this sample, approximately 79% of them only once. The top ten clonotypes cover roughly 3.2% of the sample. Specimen: blood. The receptors stem from a person between 55 and 70 years old with breast cancer.

V is TRBV29-1 and J is TRBJ1-1; maybe TRBD1 (6 bases). Trimming removed 6 bases at V and 7 bases at J, with 12 bases between. Germline CDR1 and CDR2: SQVTM and ANQGSEA. The CDR3 has 11 residues. In DNA form, the CDR3 reads TGCAGCGTGAGAAACAGGGATGAAGCTTTCTTT. As protein: CSVRNRDEAFF.

This chain connects TRBV5-6 to TRBJ2-7; the D is unclear. Germline V CDR1 and CDR2: SGHDT, YYEEEE. This CDR3 comprises 13 residues. Trimming shortened V by 2 bases and J by 4 bases, and 10 bases separated the two germline ends. The CDR3 reads CASSFWALYEQYF. The DNA for the CDR3 is TGTGCCAGCAGCTTTTGGGCACTTTACGAGCAGTACTTC.

This chain links TRBV29-1 with TRBJ1-5, with D hard to call. The germline gives CDR1 SQVTM, CDR2 ANQGSEA. This CDR3 is 14 amino acids long. V lost 5 bases and J lost 3, with 14 bases in between. The CDR3 bases are TGCAGCGTTTGGGCAGCTCATAACAATCAGCCCCAGCATTTT. It specifies CSVWAAHNNQPQHF.

This clone was seen more than once but under ten times. The V and J genes are TRBV7-2 and TRBJ1-2; D is perhaps TRBD1 (6 bases). V was clipped by 5 bases and J by 8 bases, with 12 bases between them. Per the germline V gene, CDR1 is SGHTA and CDR2 is FQGNSA. The CDR3 spans 12 residues. The CDR3 loop is CASSATDSGYTF. CDR3 DNA sequence: TGTGCCAGCAGCGCCACGGACAGCGGCTACACCTTC.

This clone was found once. The J gene is TRBJ1-1, the V gene TRBV2, with TRBD1 as a possible D gene (5 bases). Trimming pared 6 bases from V and 7 bases from J, leaving 15 bases between. The CDR3 covers 13 residues. Per the germline V gene, CDR1 is SNHLY and CDR2 is FYNNEI. CDR3 residues: CASSQTEGLEAFF. The DNA for the CDR3 is TGTGCCAGCAGCCAAACGGAGGGGCTTGAAGCTTTCTTT.

The V and J genes are TRBV28 and TRBJ2-6; the match to TRBD1 covers 8 bases. The CDR3 covers 16 residues. Germline V gives CDR1 MDHEN, CDR2 SYDVKM. V was pared by 2 bases and J by 2 bases, with 2 bases of the junction left unmatched. In DNA form, the CDR3 reads TGTGCCAGCAGTTTAACAGGGGGAACTGGGGCCAACGTCCTGACTTTC. This gives the protein CASSLTGGTGANVLTF.

The chain has TRBV15 and TRBJ2-3; D possibly corresponds to TRBD2 (6 bases). The CDR3 spans 16 residues. V was pared by 3 bases and J by 0 bases, with 13 bases between. Germline V gene lookup returns CDR1 LNHNV and CDR2 YYDKDF (reference sequence). The DNA of the CDR3 is TGTGCCACCAGCAGGGGGACTTCTTCTAGCACAGATACGCAGTATTTT. Its protein is CATSRGTSSSTDTQYF.

The CDR3: CASSHRLAADTQYF. For the CDR3, the DNA is TGTGCCAGCAGCCACAGACTAGCGGCAGATACGCAGTATTTT. This rearrangement joins TRBV28 to TRBJ2-3; 9 bases are shared with TRBD2. Germline values: CDR1 MDHEN, CDR2 SYDVKM. The CDR3 contains 14 residues. V lost 6 bases and J lost 4; bases outside the gene matches: 5.

This sequence joins TRBV6-1 and TRBJ2-7, with 7 bases lining up with TRBD1. Germline assignment: CDR1 MNHNS and CDR2 SASEGT. The CDR3 has 15 residues. V shed 7 bases and J 2 bases; nucleotides not matched to a gene: 11. The CDR3 bases are TGTGCCAGCACACCGACAGGGTTTCGCCCCTACGAGCAGTACTTC. Residues: CASTPTGFRPYEQYF.

The V and J genes are TRBV9 and TRBJ1-4, with D uncertain. CDR1 and CDR2 from the germline V gene are SGDLS and YYNGEE. The V and J ends lost 0 bases and 0 bases respectively, with 6 bases between them. The CDR3 spans 15 residues. The CDR3 is CASSVVGATNEKLFF. The DNA of the CDR3 is TGTGCCAGCAGCGTAGTTGGTGCAACTAATGAAAAACTGTTTTTT.

The chain couples TRBV18 to TRBJ2-2; 8 positions agree with TRBD1. This CDR3 contains 15 residues. CDR1 KGHSH and CDR2 LQKENI come from the germline V gene. J lost 2 bases, V lost 3 bases, and 2 bases had no gene match. The CDR3 sequence is CASSPGQGNTGELFF. Written as DNA, the CDR3 is TGTGCCAGCTCACCCGGACAGGGAAACACCGGGGAGCTGTTTTTT.

V and J are TRBV11-2 and TRBJ2-7, with 7 bases aligning to TRBD2. Germline loops: CDR1 SGHAT, CDR2 FQNNGV. This CDR3 region has 17 residues. Germline trimming cut 1 base from V and 4 bases from J; bases unmatched to any gene: 13. CDR3 protein: CASSLAPGGGSMYEQYF. The CDR3 DNA follows: TGTGCCAGCAGCTTAGCCCCCGGTGGCGGGAGCATGTACGAGCAGTACTTC. The variable domain in full, completed from reference TRBV11-2 and TRBJ2-7, reads EAGVAQSPRYKIIEKRQSVAFWCNPISGHATLYWYQQILGQGPKLLIQFQNNGVVDDSQLPKDRFSAERLKGVDSTLKIQPAKLEDSAVYLCASSLAPGGGSMYEQYFGPGTRLTVT.

The chain links TRBV7-8 to TRBJ1-1, with D possibly matching TRBD1 (5 bases). This CDR3 comprises 13 residues. The germline V gene encodes CDR1 SGHVS and CDR2 FQNEAQ. V dropped 5 bases and J dropped 1 base, with 8 bases sitting between them. CDR3 bases: TGTGCCAGCAGCCGGGACGAGAACACTGAAGCTTTCTTT. Its translation: CASSRDENTEAFF.

The chain carries TRBV9 and TRBJ1-4; 7 bases match TRBD1. The CDR3 spans 16 residues. Germline loops: CDR1 SGDLS, CDR2 YYNGEE. The J segment lost 0 bases and the V segment lost 4 bases, leaving 6 bases of the junction unmatched. The DNA of the CDR3 is TGTGCCAGCAGCTCTGGGACAGCTGCAACTAATGAAAAACTGTTTTTT. Protein product: CASSSGTAATNEKLFF.

The chain combines TRBV5-8 with TRBJ2-3; a weak D match, TRBD2 (6 bases). From germline, CDR1 is SGHTS and CDR2 YDEGEE. Trimming took off 6 bases at V and 1 base at J, with 15 bases between the two ends. The CDR3 is 15 residues long. As DNA, the CDR3 is TGTGCCAGCAAAGTCGGGGACTTGCGCACAGATACGCAGTATTTT. Protein product: CASKVGDLRTDTQYF.

The chain recombines TRBV28 with TRBJ2-1, with TRBD2 matching over 9 bases. V was clipped by 3 bases and J by 6 bases; unmatched bases: 6. Per germline, CDR1 MDHEN and CDR2 SYDVKM. This CDR3 region has 15 residues. CDR3: CASSFMGLAGNEQFF. The CDR3 region has the DNA TGTGCCAGCAGTTTTATGGGACTAGCCGGCAATGAGCAGTTCTTC.

This clone was counted between two and nine times. The chain is built from TRBV28 and TRBJ2-3; 11 nucleotides agree with TRBD1. Germline trimming cut 5 bases from V and 1 base from J; bases unmatched to any gene: 2. The germline V gene encodes CDR1 MDHEN and CDR2 SYDVKM. The CDR3 length is 15 residues. The CDR3 sequence: CASSPGQGGTDTQYF. In DNA form, the CDR3 reads TGTGCCAGCAGTCCGGGACAGGGGGGCACAGATACGCAGTATTTT.

The chain combines TRBV18 with TRBJ1-4, with D unclear. The V end lost 3 bases, the J end lost 7 bases, and 15 bases lay between the germline ends. The CDR3 loop spans 15 amino acids. Germline V lookup: CDR1 KGHSH, CDR2 LQKENI. In DNA, the CDR3 is TGTGCCAGCTCACCTAACAGACGGGCTCTTGAAAAACTGTTTTTT. Translating it yields CASSPNRRALEKLFF.

CDR3 coding DNA: TGTGCCACCACCGGCGGACAGGGGAAGAAGACAGATACGCAGTATTTT. As protein: CATTGGQGKKTDTQYF. The V gene is TRBV6-6, the J gene TRBJ2-3, with 9 bases fitting TRBD1. Germline V gene lookup returns CDR1 MNHNY and CDR2 SVGAGI (reference sequence). The CDR3 loop spans 16 amino acids. V shed 10 bases and J 3 bases; nucleotides not matched to a gene: 14.

This clone was seen only a few times. The chain is built from TRBV27 and TRBJ2-7; 11 bases are a match to TRBD2. Germline CDR1 reads MNHEY; CDR2 reads SMNVEV (reference sequence). V trimming: 6 bases; J trimming: 0 bases; junction bases outside the gene matches: 4. CDR3 length: 15 residues. CDR3 nucleotide sequence: TGTGCCAGCAGGATACTAGCGGGAGACTCCTACGAGCAGTACTTC. Translation: CASRILAGDSYEQYF.

The rearrangement joins TRBV5-6 to TRBJ2-7, with D possibly being TRBD2 (5 bases). This CDR3 region has 14 residues. The V gene lost 5 bases and the J gene lost 3 bases, with 15 bases spanning the gap. CDR1 SGHDT and CDR2 YYEEEE come from the germline V gene. CDR3 sequence (DNA): TGTGCCAGCAGTAATTCCGGGAAATTCTACGAGCAGTACTTC. Translating gives CASSNSGKFYEQYF.

The chain employs TRBV10-3 and TRBJ1-2; TRBD1 aligns across 11 bases. The germline gives CDR1 ENHRY, CDR2 SYGVKD. V lost 7 bases and J lost 6; bases outside the gene matches: 1. The CDR3 totals 12 residues. CDR3 nucleotide sequence: TGTGCCATCATGGGACAGGGGGATGGCTACACCTTC. Translated: CAIMGQGDGYTF.

J is TRBJ1-2 and V is TRBV6-5; D remains ambiguous. The CDR3 contains 12 residues. The germline gives CDR1 MNHEY, CDR2 SVGAGI. The V and J ends lost 2 bases and 13 bases respectively, with 14 bases between them. In nucleotides, the CDR3 is TGTGCCAGCAGTTACCCGGGGAGGCAGGCCACCTTC. Amino acids: CASSYPGRQATF.

In its sample, this clone was seen once. The rearrangement joins TRBV28 to TRBJ2-5; TRBD2 is a possible D gene (5 bases). Germline V CDR1 and CDR2: MDHEN, SYDVKM. V was shortened by 5 bases and J by 2 bases, with 15 bases between the two germline ends. The length of the CDR3 is 15 residues. CDR3 coding DNA: TGTGCCAGCAGTAGCGGAGGTGGCAGTCAAGAGACCCAGTACTTC. This encodes CASSSGGGSQETQYF.

The genes are TRBV18 and TRBJ2-1; 13 nucleotides align to TRBD2. CDR1 is KGHSH, CDR2 LQKENI, per germline. The CDR3 has 17 residues. J gave up 5 bases and V 6 bases, and 10 bases lay outside the gene matches. The CDR3 coding sequence is TGTGCCAGCTCGTCCCTTATGACTAGCGGGGGGAACAATGAGCAGTTCTTC. It yields the protein CASSSLMTSGGNNEQFF.

The chain carries TRBV10-3 and TRBJ2-5; D is perhaps TRBD1 or TRBD2 (5 bases each). The CDR3 covers 14 residues. The germline V gene has CDR1 ENHRY and CDR2 SYGVKD. The V and J ends lost 10 bases and 5 bases respectively, with 20 bases between them. Written as DNA, the CDR3 is TGTGCCACCGGACCGGGGACCCTTCAGGAGACCCAGTACTTC. This sequence encodes CATGPGTLQETQYF.

This clone has a single count. This rearrangement joins TRBV30 to TRBJ1-2, with 7 bases identical to TRBD1. Trimming cost V 3 bases and J 4 bases; bases outside gene matches: 20. The CDR3 has 18 amino acids. Germline CDR1 GTSNPN, CDR2 SVGIG (reference sequence). The CDR3 is CAWRKIGVTGTWSYGYTF. CDR3 bases: TGTGCCTGGAGAAAGATCGGGGTGACAGGGACCTGGAGCTATGGCTACACCTTC.

The rearrangement joins TRBV7-2 to TRBJ2-6; D unclear. This CDR3 is 16 amino acids long. V was clipped by 3 bases and J by 4 bases, with 13 bases between them. Germline CDR1 is SGHTA and CDR2 is FQGNSA. The CDR3 DNA reads as TGTGCCAGCAGCTTGGCAATTCGGTCCGGGGCCAACGTCCTGACTTTC. Translated: CASSLAIRSGANVLTF.

The sample holds one count of this clone. The chain joins TRBV25-1 to TRBJ1-1, with 10 bases identical to TRBD1. The germline V gene has CDR1 MGHDK and CDR2 SYGVNS. The CDR3 is 13 amino acids. V shed 10 bases, J shed 4 bases, and the junction held 6 bases outside the gene matches. This chain's CDR3 is CATRTGGSTEAFF. The CDR3 DNA reads as TGTGCCACTCGGACAGGGGGTAGCACTGAAGCTTTCTTT.

The chain employs TRBV18 and TRBJ2-5; D is ambiguous. The germline V and J ends were trimmed by 4 bases and 5 bases, with 14 bases remaining between them. The CDR3 spans 14 residues. Germline values: CDR1 KGHSH, CDR2 LQKENI. The CDR3 DNA reads TGTGCCAGCTCACAAGGCTTGGATATGGAGACCCAGTACTTC. As protein: CASSQGLDMETQYF.

This chain links TRBV28 with TRBJ1-4; TRBD1 aligns across 11 bases. The CDR3 consists of 13 residues. Germline V gene lookup returns CDR1 MDHEN and CDR2 SYDVKM. J lost 8 bases, V lost 7 bases, and 3 bases had no gene match. The CDR3: CASTGQGDEKLFF. The CDR3 region has the DNA TGTGCCAGCACGGGACAGGGGGACGAAAAACTGTTTTTT.